Reported below is one T cell receptor (beta chain). No antigen is known for it. Base-call qualities are not available, and no considerably larger clone is one nucleotide away. The sample belongs to a study of PD-1 blockade in classical Hodgkin lymphoma (TCRdb year 2020). Concerning the study at large: Nivolumab dosing was 3 mg/kg intravenously every 2 weeks, continuing until either disease progression or unacceptable toxicity. A peripheral blood immune signature of response to PD-1 blockade in classical Hodgkin lymphoma was defined using TCR beta sequencing and CyTOF. Points the paper makes about the study in general: A significant rise by C4D1 was seen in CD4+ but not CD8+ TCR diversity (p=0.0027 vs p=0.16), with the rise being most apparent in complete responders (p=0.02). Trial patients with a complete response had baseline diversity similar to that of newly diagnosed patients, while partial responders and progressors had significantly lower diversity. Baseline TCR diversity was reported to be lower in newly diagnosed patients than in healthy donors, and even lower in relapsed/refractory patients. Diversity was lower in patients who began nivolumab less than 1 year after ASCT, so these patients were left out of later analyses to avoid confounding by immune reconstitution. Only a single clinical trial cohort was studied, and what caused the repertoire differences, possibly disease activity or prior therapy, remained undefined.

The Qiagen DNeasy kit was used to extract genomic DNA both from unsorted PBMCs and from the negatively selected CD4+ and CD8+ fractions. TCR beta CDR3 regions were amplified by immunoSEQ multiplex PCR using primers annealing to V and J segments. A synthetic immune receptor repertoire was used to minimize amplification bias, and remaining bias was computationally removed after sequencing. The original methods were these. Repertoire diversity was quantified as the Shannon entropy index using custom Python scripts. Unsorted, CD4+ and CD8+ repertoires were analyzed separately, except for combined analyses in which CD4+ and CD8+ sequences were merged in silico. A clone counted as expanded when the clone's frequency after treatment rose at least 2-fold relative to C1D1, and clones undetected at baseline were given a pseudocount of 0.5. Clones with 0 or 1 copy at C1D1 were defined as singleton clones, while clones with 2 or more copies were defined as non-singleton clones. Clones expanded in unsorted samples were annotated as CD4+, CD8+ or unknown by matching protein sequences in sorted samples from the same patient. Diversity changes from C1D1 to C4D1 were tested in paired samples using Wilcoxon tests. TCRdb stores this immuneACCESS table with in-frame sequences only. Part of the clones is absent; in the studies checked, under half of the shortfall reflects unresolved V genes, and no reason is known for the rest. That table supplies the V and J calls and clone size; D and trimming were determined from the DNA. This sample holds tens of thousands of clones; 71% were observed only once. In total, the top ten clones hold under 3.5% of the sample.

The time point label for this specimen denotes: cycle 2 day 1 (C2D1) of nivolumab. Every trial patient had relapsed after autologous stem cell transplantation, and cohorts A, B and C differed in prior brentuximab vedotin exposure. The trial cohort included fewer than 60 patients with relapsed/refractory classical Hodgkin lymphoma, and each patient had a best overall response of complete response, partial response or progressive disease. In the multi-cohort phase II CheckMate 205 trial, trial patients received single-agent nivolumab. An independent review committee assessed best overall response using the 2007 International Working Group response criteria. Trial PBMCs were collected immediately before nivolumab initiation (C1D1) and during therapy at cycle 2 day 1 and cycle 4 day 1. Peripheral blood was collected in 8 mL Vacutainer Cell Preparation Tubes, from which PBMCs were isolated by centrifugation and then cryopreserved.

The material was peripheral blood mononuclear cells (PBMCs), obtained before the second cycle of nivolumab. The sequence derives from a human donor with classical Hodgkin lymphoma.

The nucleotide sequence is TGTGCCAGTAGTATTGGGACAGGGGGCTTCCAAGAGACCCAGTACTTC. Its protein is CASSIGTGGFQETQYF. The chain is encoded by TRBV19 joined to TRBJ2-5; 12 of the junction bases match TRBD1. V trim: 3 bases; J trim: 1 base; unmatched bases: 3. In the germline V gene (reference sequence), CDR1 corresponds to LNHDA and CDR2 to SQIVND. Counted from cysteine to phenylalanine, this CDR3 has 16 amino acids. Here the CDR3 DNA is all that survives: 48 bases in frame from base 1. The variable domain in full, with residues beyond the CDR3 obtained from the reference TRBV19 and TRBJ2-5 genes, is DGGITQSPKYLFRKEGQNVTLSCEQNLNHDAMYWYRQDPGQGLRLIYYSQIVNDFQKGDIAEGYSVSREKKESFPLTVTSAQKNPTAFYLCASSIGTGGFQETQYFGPGTRLLVL.